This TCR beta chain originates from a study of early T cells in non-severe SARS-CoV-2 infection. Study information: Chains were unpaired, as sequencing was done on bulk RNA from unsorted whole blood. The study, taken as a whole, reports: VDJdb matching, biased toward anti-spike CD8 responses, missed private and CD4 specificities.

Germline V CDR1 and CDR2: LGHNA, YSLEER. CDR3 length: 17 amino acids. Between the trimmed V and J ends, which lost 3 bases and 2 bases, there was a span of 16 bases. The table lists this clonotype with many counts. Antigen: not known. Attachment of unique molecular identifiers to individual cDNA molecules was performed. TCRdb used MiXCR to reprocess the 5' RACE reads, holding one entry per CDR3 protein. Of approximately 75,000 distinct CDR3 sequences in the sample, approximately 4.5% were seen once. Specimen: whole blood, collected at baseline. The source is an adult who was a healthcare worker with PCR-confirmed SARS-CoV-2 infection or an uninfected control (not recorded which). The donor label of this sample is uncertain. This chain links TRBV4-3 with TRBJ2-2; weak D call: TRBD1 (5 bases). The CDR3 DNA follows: TGCGCCAGCAGCCATCCTCGCGGCAGGGCCAACACCGGGGAGCTGTTTTTT. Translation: CASSHPRGRANTGELFF.